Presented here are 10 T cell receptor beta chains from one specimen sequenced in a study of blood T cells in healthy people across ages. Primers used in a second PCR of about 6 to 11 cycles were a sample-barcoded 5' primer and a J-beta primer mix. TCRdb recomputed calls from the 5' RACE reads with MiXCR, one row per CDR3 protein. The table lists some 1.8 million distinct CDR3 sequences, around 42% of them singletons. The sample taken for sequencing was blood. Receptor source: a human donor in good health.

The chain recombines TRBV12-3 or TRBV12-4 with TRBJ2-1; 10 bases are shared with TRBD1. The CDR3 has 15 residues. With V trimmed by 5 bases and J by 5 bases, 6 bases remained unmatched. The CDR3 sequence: CASSETGGRDNEQFF. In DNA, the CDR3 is TGTGCCAGCAGTGAGACAGGGGGCAGGGACAATGAGCAGTTCTTC.

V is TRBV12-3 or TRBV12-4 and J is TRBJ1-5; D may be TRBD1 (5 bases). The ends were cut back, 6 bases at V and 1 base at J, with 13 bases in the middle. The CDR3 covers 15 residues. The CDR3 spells CASSGSGRSNQPQHF. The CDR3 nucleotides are TGTGCCAGCAGCGGGTCAGGGAGGAGCAATCAGCCCCAGCATTTT.

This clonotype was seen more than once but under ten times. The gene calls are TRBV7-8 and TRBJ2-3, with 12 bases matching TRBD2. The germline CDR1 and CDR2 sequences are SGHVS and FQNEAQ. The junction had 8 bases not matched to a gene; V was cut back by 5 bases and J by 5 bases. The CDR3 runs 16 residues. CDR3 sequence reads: CASSANLAGGLDTQYF. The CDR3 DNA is TGTGCCAGCAGCGCGAATCTAGCGGGGGGGTTAGATACGCAGTATTTT.

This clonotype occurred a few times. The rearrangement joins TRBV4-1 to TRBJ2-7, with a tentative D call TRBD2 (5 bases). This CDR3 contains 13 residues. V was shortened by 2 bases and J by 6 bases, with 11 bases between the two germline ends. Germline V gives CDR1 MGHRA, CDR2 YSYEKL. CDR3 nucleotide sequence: TGCGCCAGCAGCCAACTGACCGAGGGCGAGCAGTACTTC. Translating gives CASSQLTEGEQYF.

Here the CDR3 reads CASSSRASYNEQFF. CDR3 coding DNA: TGTGCCAGCAGCTCTCGGGCATCCTACAATGAGCAGTTCTTC. The chain is built from TRBV7-2 and TRBJ2-1; D gene ambiguous. Germline CDR1 reads SGHTA; CDR2 reads FQGNSA. The V end was cut by 4 bases, the J end by 1 base, with 8 bases between. This CDR3 has 14 residues.

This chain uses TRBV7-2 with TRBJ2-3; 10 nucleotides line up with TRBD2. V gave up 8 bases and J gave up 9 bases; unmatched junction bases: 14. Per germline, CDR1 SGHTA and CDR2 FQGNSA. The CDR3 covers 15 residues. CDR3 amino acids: CASGSSGGPIKTQYF. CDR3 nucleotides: TGTGCCAGCGGCTCTAGCGGGGGCCCAATTAAAACGCAGTATTTT.

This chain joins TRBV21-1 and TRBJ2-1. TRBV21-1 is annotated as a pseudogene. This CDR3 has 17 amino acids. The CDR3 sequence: CASSTNTRTSSYNEQFF. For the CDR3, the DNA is TGTGCCAGCAGCACAAATACCAGGACGAGCTCCTACAATGAGCAGTTCTTC.

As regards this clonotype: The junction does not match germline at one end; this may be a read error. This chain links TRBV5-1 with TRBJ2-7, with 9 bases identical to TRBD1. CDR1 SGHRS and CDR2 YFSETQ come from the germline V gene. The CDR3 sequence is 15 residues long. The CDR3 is CASNLGTGRTYEQYF. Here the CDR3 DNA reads TGCGCCAGCAACTTGGGGACAGGGCGAACCTACGAGCAGTACTTC.

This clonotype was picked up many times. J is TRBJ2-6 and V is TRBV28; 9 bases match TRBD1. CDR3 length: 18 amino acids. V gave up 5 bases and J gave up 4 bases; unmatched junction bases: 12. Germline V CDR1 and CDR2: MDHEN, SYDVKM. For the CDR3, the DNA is TGTGCCAGCAGTCCCACGGGACAGGGTATTGCGGGGGCCAACGTCCTGACTTTC. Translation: CASSPTGQGIAGANVLTF.

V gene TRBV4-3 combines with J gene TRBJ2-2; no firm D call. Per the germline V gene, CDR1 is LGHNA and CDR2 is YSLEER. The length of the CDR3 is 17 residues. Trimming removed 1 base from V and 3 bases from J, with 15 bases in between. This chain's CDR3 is CASSQGLGSGHTGELFF. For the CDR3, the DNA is TGCGCCAGCAGCCAAGGCCTGGGGTCAGGACACACCGGGGAGCTGTTTTTT.